This T cell receptor beta chain emerged from a study of shared clonotypes between healthy human individuals. Background on the study: Every donor yielded three CD4 naive, three CD4 memory, two CD8 naive and one CD8 memory plate.

The repertoire was sequenced with immunoSEQ multiplex PCR; TCRdb's copy has only in-frame clones and lacks some. This table has roughly 2.6 million clones, roughly nine tenths appearing once. Per the germline V gene, CDR1 is ENHRY and CDR2 is SYGVKD. The length of the CDR3 is 16 residues. The ends lost 0 bases at V and 0 bases at J; junction bases unmatched: 5. HIV-negative, healthy adults without recent acute infections or vaccinations were the donors. A split of CD4+ cells into CD45RA+ naive and CD45RA-negative memory subsets was performed. Sequenced: naive CD4+ T cells sorted from blood. Described subset: CD45RA+ positively selected. V usage is TRBV10-3 and J usage is TRBJ2-7; 7 bases align to TRBD2. This receptor was taken from a man aged 18 to 35 in good health. The CDR3 protein is CAISESGGKGSYEQYF. The CDR3 DNA sequence: TGTGCCATCAGTGAGTCGGGAGGGAAGGGCTCCTACGAGCAGTACTTC.